One sample yielded the 14 T cell receptor beta chains listed below, sequenced in a study of shared clonotypes between healthy human individuals. Sequenced by immunoSEQ multiplex PCR; TCRdb stores in-frame clones only, minus some. The repertoire consists of a few hundred thousand clones, with roughly 85% occurring once and the leading ten covering over 9.5%. Sequenced material: PBMCs. All receptors come from a woman aged 40 to 55 in good health. Some clones in this sample may be carry-over from other donors' samples.

The chain combines TRBV5-6 with TRBJ2-1; TRBD1 matches at 7 bases. Trimming cost V 2 bases and J 9 bases; bases outside gene matches: 5. CDR1 is SGHDT, CDR2 YYEEEE, per germline. The CDR3 length is 13 residues. CDR3 DNA sequence: TGTGCCAGCAGCTTTCCGGGACAGTCTGAGCAGTTCTTC. Its translation: CASSFPGQSEQFF. The full variable domain, completed using reference TRBV5-6 and TRBJ2-1, is DAGVTQSPTHLIKTRGQQVTLRCSPKSGHDTVSWYQQALGQGPQFIFQYYEEEERQRGNFPDRFSGHQFPNYSSELNVNALLLGDSALYLCASSFPGQSEQFFGPGTRLTVL.

The chain is built from TRBV19 and TRBJ2-7; 10 bases align to TRBD1. Trimming cost V 5 bases and J 3 bases; bases outside gene matches: 10. Germline loops: CDR1 LNHDA, CDR2 SQIVND (reference sequence). The CDR3 totals 16 residues. The CDR3 region has the DNA TGTGCCAGTAGTCCAAATGTCCGGGACAGGGGCTACGAGCAGTACTTC. This translates into CASSPNVRDRGYEQYF.

The rearrangement uses TRBV7-9 and TRBJ2-3, with D unclear. CDR1 is SEHNR and CDR2 is FQNEAQ in the germline V gene (reference sequence). The CDR3 covers 13 residues. The germline V and J ends were trimmed by 5 bases and 6 bases, with 12 bases remaining between them. The CDR3 reads CASSSPRQDTQYF. CDR3 in DNA: TGTGCCAGCAGCAGTCCGCGTCAGGATACGCAGTATTTT.

V is TRBV23-1 and J is TRBJ1-5; no firm D call. TRBV23-1 is given ORF status, its function remaining uncertain. The length of the CDR3 is 20 residues. Trimming took off 0 bases at V and 4 bases at J, with 25 bases between the two ends. The CDR3 protein is CASSQSCGRTPYIQNQPQHF. CDR3 DNA sequence: TGCGCCAGCAGTCAATCTTGTGGACGTACGCCTTACATTCAGAATCAGCCCCAGCATTTT.

The count of this clone is one. This chain connects TRBV5-4 to TRBJ2-2; 12 nucleotides align to TRBD2. The junction had 5 bases not matched to a gene; V was cut back by 2 bases and J by 6 bases. The CDR3 covers 16 residues. Germline CDR1 is SGHNT and CDR2 is YYREEE (reference sequence). This chain's CDR3 is CASSFGLAGRSGELFF. The CDR3 bases are TGTGCCAGCAGCTTCGGACTAGCGGGAAGGTCCGGGGAGCTGTTTTTT.

The CDR3 DNA reads TGTGCCAGCAGCTTAGCGGGGTCCTATGGCTACACCTTC. As protein: CASSLAGSYGYTF. The rearrangement links TRBV7-8 to TRBJ1-2; D is ambiguous. Trimming removed 0 bases from V and 4 bases from J, with 6 bases in between. CDR3 length equals 13 residues. From germline, CDR1 is SGHVS and CDR2 FQNEAQ. Complete variable domain (other parts from reference TRBV7-8 and TRBJ1-2): GAGVSQSPRYKVAKRGQDVALRCDPISGHVSLFWYQQALGQGPEFLTYFQNEAQLDKSGLPSDRFFAERPEGSVSTLKIQRTQQEDSAVYLCASSLAGSYGYTFGSGTRLTVV.

CDR3 nucleotides: TGTGCCAGCAGCCCCCCCCCGACTGGCCGGGGGGGAGAGCAGTACTTC. Its protein product is CASSPPPTGRGGEQYF. The rearrangement joins TRBV5-4 to TRBJ2-7; 8 bases map to TRBD2. Per the germline V gene, CDR1 is SGHNT and CDR2 is YYREEE (reference sequence). The J segment lost 7 bases and the V segment lost 4 bases, leaving 16 bases of the junction unmatched. The CDR3 sequence is 16 residues long.

This clone appeared once. In DNA form, the CDR3 reads TGTGCCAGCAGCTTAGTAGTTCAGCCGTACGAGCAGTACTTC. Protein sequence: CASSLVVQPYEQYF. V usage is TRBV7-9 and J usage is TRBJ2-7, with D hard to call. This CDR3 has 14 amino acids. Germline V CDR1 and CDR2: SEHNR, FQNEAQ (reference sequence). Trimming pared 1 base from V and 4 bases from J, leaving 11 bases between.

V gene TRBV7-9 combines with J gene TRBJ2-3, with 9 positions matching TRBD2. Unmatched junction bases numbered 4, after V lost 1 base and J lost 2 bases. CDR3 length: 16 residues. Looked up from germline, CDR1 is SEHNR and CDR2 is FQNEAQ (reference sequence). CDR3 in amino acids: CASSLVLAGNTDTQYF. The CDR3 nucleotides read TGTGCCAGCAGCTTAGTGCTAGCGGGAAACACAGATACGCAGTATTTT.

The V call is TRBV5-4, the J call TRBJ2-5; 7 bases fit TRBD1. The CDR3 is 13 amino acids. V lost 0 bases to trimming and J lost 9 bases; unmatched junction nucleotides: 5. Germline CDR1 reads SGHNT; CDR2 reads YYREEE (reference sequence). CDR3 loop: CASSLEQGLAQYF. Here the CDR3 DNA reads TGTGCCAGCAGCTTGGAACAGGGGTTGGCCCAGTACTTC.

The rearrangement joins TRBV5-5 to TRBJ2-5; weak D call: TRBD1 (5 bases). CDR1 is SGHKS and CDR2 is YYEKEE in the germline V gene (reference sequence). V shed 0 bases and J shed 5 bases, with 11 bases lying between them. This CDR3 spans 14 amino acids. CDR3 residues: CASSLGGYSETQYF. CDR3 in DNA: TGTGCCAGCAGCTTGGGGGGCTATTCGGAGACCCAGTACTTC.

The chain recombines TRBV5-1 with TRBJ2-3; the match to TRBD1 covers 11 bases. V dropped 0 bases and J dropped 6; count of bases not matched to a gene: 6. The CDR3 covers 16 residues. CDR1 and CDR2 from the germline V gene are SGHRS and YFSETQ. The CDR3: CASSLDGTGGADTQYF. In DNA, the CDR3 is TGCGCCAGCAGCTTGGACGGGACAGGGGGGGCCGATACGCAGTATTTT.

The chain joins TRBV6-1 to TRBJ2-7; 7 nucleotides agree with TRBD1. CDR1 is MNHNS, CDR2 SASEGT, per germline. The length of the CDR3 is 14 residues. The junction had 13 bases not matched to a gene; V was cut back by 11 bases and J by 3 bases. CDR3 coding DNA: TGTGCCCTAAAGGGGGCAGGGGATATCTACGAGCAGTACTTC. It specifies CALKGAGDIYEQYF.

The table lists this clone with a few counts. The chain couples TRBV6-4 to TRBJ2-6; a possible D gene is TRBD2 (6 bases). Trimming removed 2 bases at V and 2 bases at J, with 7 bases between. The CDR3 loop spans 15 amino acids. From germline, CDR1 is MRHNA and CDR2 SNTAGT. The CDR3 nucleotides are TGTGCCAGCAGTGACGGGAGGACTGGGGCCAACGTCCTGACTTTC. It specifies CASSDGRTGANVLTF.